The entry that follows covers one T cell receptor beta chain sequence. The antigen remains undetermined. Germline CDR1 and CDR2: SGHDN and FVKESK. Between the trimmed V and J ends, which lost 0 bases and 0 bases, there was a span of 4 bases. The CDR3 extends over 14 amino acids. The sample is drawn from a study of cytomegalovirus exposure and HLA in healthy donors. Study outcomes and limitations: The study designated fewer than 200 TCR beta chains cytomegalovirus-associated. Available immune exposure information was restricted to CMV serostatus only.

13 Jbeta primers and 60 Vbeta primers were used for the PCR. Data came from immunoSEQ multiplex PCR; TCRdb stores just in-frame clones and leaves some out. The sample consists of some 250,000 clones, roughly 80% of them appearing once. The sequencing sample was made of PBMCs. This TCR derives from a woman between 35 and 50 years old in good health and CMV-seropositive. The chain is built from TRBV14 and TRBJ2-3; no reliable D call. CDR3 loop: CASSQDLSTDTQYF. The CDR3, as DNA: TGTGCCAGCAGCCAAGATCTCAGCACAGATACGCAGTATTTT. The complete variable domain, with remaining parts taken from reference TRBV14 and TRBJ2-3, reads EAGVTQFPSHSVIEKGQTVTLRCDPISGHDNLYWYRRVMGKEIKFLLHFVKESKQDESGMPNNRFLAERTGGTYSTLKVQPAELEDSGVYFCASSQDLSTDTQYFGPGTRLTVL.